The 6 T cell receptor beta chains below were found in one sample sequenced in a study of OX40 agonist ivuxolimab in advanced cancers. Profiled with immunoSEQ multiplex PCR; TCRdb holds only in-frame clones, not every one. The table lists approximately 100,000 clones, 90% to 95% of them singletons. The sample was CD4+ or CD8+ T cells sorted from blood, taken in a trial of the OX40 agonist ivuxolimab. The receptors derive from an adult with an advanced solid tumor such as melanoma, head and neck, liver or kidney cancer.

DNA for the CDR3: TGTGCCAGTAGTATTCGACAGGCGGCACGACAGCCCCAGCATTTT. Its protein is CASSIRQAARQPQHF. The gene calls are TRBV19 and TRBJ1-5; maybe TRBD1 (6 bases). The V end lost 3 bases, the J end lost 7 bases, and 16 bases lay between the germline ends. The germline CDR1 and CDR2 sequences are LNHDA and SQIVND (reference sequence). The CDR3 totals 15 residues. The full variable domain, in which reference TRBV19 and TRBJ1-5 provide the parts outside the CDR3, is DGGITQSPKYLFRKEGQNVTLSCEQNLNHDAMYWYRQDPGQGLRLIYYSQIVNDFQKGDIAEGYSVSREKKESFPLTVTSAQKNPTAFYLCASSIRQAARQPQHFGDGTRLSIL.

The chain combines TRBV5-1 with TRBJ2-7, with 16 bases fitting TRBD2. The CDR3 consists of 16 residues. V lost 4 bases to trimming and J lost 3 bases; unmatched junction nucleotides: 4. The V gene's germline CDR1 is SGHRS and CDR2 YFSETQ. The CDR3 reads CASSRGTSGGDYEQYF. The CDR3 nucleotides are TGCGCCAGCAGCCGTGGGACTAGCGGGGGGGACTACGAGCAGTACTTC.

V usage is TRBV6-5 and J usage is TRBJ2-5; TRBD1 agrees at 7 bases. This CDR3 is 15 amino acids long. The germline V gene has CDR1 MNHEY and CDR2 SVGAGI. The trim removed 1 base at V and 2 bases at J, leaving 4 bases unmatched. Here the CDR3 DNA reads TGTGCCAGCAGTTACTTAGGGACAGCGCAAGAGACCCAGTACTTC. It codes for CASSYLGTAQETQYF.

The gene calls are TRBV7-6 and TRBJ1-6; 8 bases align to TRBD1. The CDR3 consists of 14 residues. Germline V gives CDR1 SGHVS, CDR2 FNYEAQ. Losses at the gene ends were 5 bases for V and 6 bases for J; bases not matched to a gene: 3. The CDR3 region has the DNA TGTGCCAGCAGCAGAGACAGGGGTAATTCACCCCTCCACTTT. Protein sequence: CASSRDRGNSPLHF.

V usage is TRBV7-9 and J usage is TRBJ2-5, with D uncertain. V was pared by 5 bases and J by 5 bases, with 12 bases between. Germline values: CDR1 SEHNR, CDR2 FQNEAQ (reference sequence). This CDR3 is 13 amino acids long. The CDR3 reads CASSQRTTETQYF. In DNA form, the CDR3 reads TGTGCCAGCAGCCAGAGGACCACCGAGACCCAGTACTTC. Variable domain in full (rest from reference TRBV7-9 and TRBJ2-5): DTGVSQNPRHKITKRGQNVTFRCDPISEHNRLYWYRQTLGQGPEFLTYFQNEAQLEKSRLLSDRFSAERPKGSFSTLEIQRTEQGDSAMYLCASSQRTTETQYFGPGTRLLVL.

The chain combines TRBV11-3 with TRBJ2-7; D is perhaps TRBD2 (6 bases). CDR3 length equals 15 residues. Trimming took off 0 bases at V and 0 bases at J, with 9 bases between the two ends. Germline assignment: CDR1 SGHNT and CDR2 YENEEA. The CDR3 loop is CASSLDPGGSYEQYF. CDR3 bases: TGTGCCAGCAGCTTAGATCCCGGGGGCTCCTACGAGCAGTACTTC.